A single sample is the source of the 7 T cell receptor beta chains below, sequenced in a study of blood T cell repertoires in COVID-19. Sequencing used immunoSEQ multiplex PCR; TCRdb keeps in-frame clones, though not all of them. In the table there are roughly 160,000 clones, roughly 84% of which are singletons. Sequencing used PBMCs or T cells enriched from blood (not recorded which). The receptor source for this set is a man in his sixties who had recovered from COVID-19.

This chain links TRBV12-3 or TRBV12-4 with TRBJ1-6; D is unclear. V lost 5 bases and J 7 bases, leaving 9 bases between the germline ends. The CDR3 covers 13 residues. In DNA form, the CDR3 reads TGTGCCAGCAGTGTAATCCAGAATTCACCCCTCCACTTT. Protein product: CASSVIQNSPLHF.

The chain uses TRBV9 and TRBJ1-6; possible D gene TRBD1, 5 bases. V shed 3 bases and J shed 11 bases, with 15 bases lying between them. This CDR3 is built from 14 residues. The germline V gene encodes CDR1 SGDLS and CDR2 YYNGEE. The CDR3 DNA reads TGTGCCAGCAGCGCCGCGGCAGGGTCAGCACCCCTCCACTTT. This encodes CASSAAAGSAPLHF.

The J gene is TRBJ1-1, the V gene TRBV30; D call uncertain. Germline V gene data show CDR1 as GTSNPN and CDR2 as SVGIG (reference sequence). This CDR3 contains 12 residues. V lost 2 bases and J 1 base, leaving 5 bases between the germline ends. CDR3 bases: TGTGCCTGGAGTCAGCGGAACACTGAAGCTTTCTTT. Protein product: CAWSQRNTEAFF. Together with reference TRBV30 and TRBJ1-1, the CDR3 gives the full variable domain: SQTIHQWPATLVQPVGSPLSLECTVEGTSNPNLYWYRQAAGRGLQLLFYSVGIGQISSEVPQNLSASRPQDRQFILSSKKLLLSDSGFYLCAWSQRNTEAFFGQGTRLTVV.

CDR3 loop: CASSLGPLAGYEQYF. In nucleotides, the CDR3 is TGCGCCAGCAGCTTAGGACCCTTAGCGGGCTACGAGCAGTACTTC. The chain carries TRBV5-1 and TRBJ2-7; 7 nucleotides match TRBD2. This CDR3 region has 15 residues. Germline CDR1 is SGHRS and CDR2 is YFSETQ. V shed 2 bases and J 3 bases; nucleotides not matched to a gene: 8.

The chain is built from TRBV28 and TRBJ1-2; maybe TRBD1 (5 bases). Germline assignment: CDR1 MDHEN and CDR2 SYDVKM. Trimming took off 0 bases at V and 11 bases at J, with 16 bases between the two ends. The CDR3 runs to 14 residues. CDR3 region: CASSLWQGLFSYTF. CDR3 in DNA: TGTGCCAGCAGTTTATGGCAGGGCTTGTTCTCATACACCTTC.

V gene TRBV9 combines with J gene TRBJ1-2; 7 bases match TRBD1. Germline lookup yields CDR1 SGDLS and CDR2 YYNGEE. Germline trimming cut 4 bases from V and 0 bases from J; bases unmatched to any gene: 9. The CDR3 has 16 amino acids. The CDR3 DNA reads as TGTGCCAGCAGCTCGTCCGCCGGGACAGCTAACTATGGCTACACCTTC. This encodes CASSSSAGTANYGYTF.

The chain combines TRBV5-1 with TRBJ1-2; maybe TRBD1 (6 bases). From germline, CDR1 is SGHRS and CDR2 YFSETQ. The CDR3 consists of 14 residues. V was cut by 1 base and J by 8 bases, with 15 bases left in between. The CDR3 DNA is TGCGCCAGCAGCTTGCTCACAGGGCAGGTCGGCTACACCTTC. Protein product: CASSLLTGQVGYTF.